Sequencing of this TCR beta chain was carried out in a study of shared clonotypes between healthy human individuals. Points from the study as a whole: The donor pool, a small one, limited the genetic and exposure-history diversity represented. What rarefaction showed was incomplete sorted-subset sequencing despite large depth. Clonotypes shared by all four sorted-subset donors had higher generation probabilities than non-shared clonotypes.

This clone was observed a handful of times. Its specificity is not known. At a deep level, the assay was run. Measured with immunoSEQ multiplex PCR; TCRdb has only the in-frame clones, and not every one. Here the sample spans about 1 million clones, about 74% being singletons. CDR1 ENHRY and CDR2 SYGVKD come from the germline V gene. The CDR3 is made up of 14 amino acids. V lost 6 bases, J lost 5 bases, and 4 bases stayed unmatched. The sequenced material came from memory CD4+ T cells sorted from blood. Noted subset: CD45RA-negative fraction. This receptor was identified in a man between 18 and 35 years old in good health. The chain employs TRBV10-3 and TRBJ1-4, with TRBD1 identical over 9 bases. Here the CDR3 reads CAISLDRGNEKLFF. DNA for the CDR3: TGTGCCATCAGCCTAGACAGGGGGAATGAAAAACTGTTTTTT.